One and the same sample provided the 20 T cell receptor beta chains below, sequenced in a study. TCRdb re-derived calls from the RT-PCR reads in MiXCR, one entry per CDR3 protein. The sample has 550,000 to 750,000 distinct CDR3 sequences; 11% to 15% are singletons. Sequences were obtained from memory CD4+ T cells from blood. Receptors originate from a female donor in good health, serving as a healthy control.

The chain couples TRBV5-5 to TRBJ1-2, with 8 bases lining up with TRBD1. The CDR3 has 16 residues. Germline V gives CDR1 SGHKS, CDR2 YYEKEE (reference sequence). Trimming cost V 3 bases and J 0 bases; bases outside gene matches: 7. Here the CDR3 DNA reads TGTGCCAGCAGCTGGGACGGACAGGGCGCTAACTATGGCTACACCTTC. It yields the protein CASSWDGQGANYGYTF.

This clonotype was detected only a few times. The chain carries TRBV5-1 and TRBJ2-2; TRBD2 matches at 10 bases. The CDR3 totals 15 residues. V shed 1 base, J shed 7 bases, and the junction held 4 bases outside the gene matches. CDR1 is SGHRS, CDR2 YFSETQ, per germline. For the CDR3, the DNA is TGCGCCAGCAGCTTGACGGCTAGCGGGAGCGGGGAGCTGTTTTTT. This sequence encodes CASSLTASGSGELFF.

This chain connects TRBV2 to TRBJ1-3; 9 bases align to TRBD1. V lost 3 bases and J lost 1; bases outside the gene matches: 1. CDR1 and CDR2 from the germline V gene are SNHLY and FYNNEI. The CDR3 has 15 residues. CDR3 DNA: TGTGCCAGCAGTGACGGGACAGGGTCTGGAAACACCATATATTTT. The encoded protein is CASSDGTGSGNTIYF.

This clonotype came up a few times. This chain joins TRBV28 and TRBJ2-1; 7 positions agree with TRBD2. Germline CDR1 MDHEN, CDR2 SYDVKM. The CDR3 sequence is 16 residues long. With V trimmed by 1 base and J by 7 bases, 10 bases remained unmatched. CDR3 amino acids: CASSLSGGRAFNEQFF. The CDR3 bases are TGTGCCAGCAGTTTATCTGGTGGGAGGGCCTTTAATGAGCAGTTCTTC.

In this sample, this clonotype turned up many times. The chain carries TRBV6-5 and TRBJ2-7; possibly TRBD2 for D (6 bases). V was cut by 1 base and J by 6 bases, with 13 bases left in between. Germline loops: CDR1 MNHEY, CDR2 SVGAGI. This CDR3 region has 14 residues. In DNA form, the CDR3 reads TGTGCCAGCAGTTACTTCTATGGAGGGACCGAGCAGTACTTC. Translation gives CASSYFYGGTEQYF.

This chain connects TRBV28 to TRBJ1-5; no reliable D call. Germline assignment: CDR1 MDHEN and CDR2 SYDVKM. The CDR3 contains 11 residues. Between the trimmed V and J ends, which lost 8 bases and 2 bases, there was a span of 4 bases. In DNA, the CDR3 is TGTGCCAGCTTGGGCAATCAGCCCCAGCATTTT. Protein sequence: CASLGNQPQHF.

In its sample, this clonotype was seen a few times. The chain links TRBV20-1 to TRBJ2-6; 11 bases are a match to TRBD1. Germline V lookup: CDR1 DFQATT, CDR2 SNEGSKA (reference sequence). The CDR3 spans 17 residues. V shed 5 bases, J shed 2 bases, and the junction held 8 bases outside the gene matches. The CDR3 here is CSAATGTGGPGANVLTF. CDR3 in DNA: TGCAGTGCTGCCACCGGGACAGGGGGACCTGGGGCCAACGTCCTGACTTTC.

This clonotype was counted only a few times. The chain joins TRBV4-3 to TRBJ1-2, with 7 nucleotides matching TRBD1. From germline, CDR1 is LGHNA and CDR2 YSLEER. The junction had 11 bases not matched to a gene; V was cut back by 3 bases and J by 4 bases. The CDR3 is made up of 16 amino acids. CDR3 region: CASSQARQGGPYGYTF. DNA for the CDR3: TGCGCCAGCAGCCAGGCTAGACAGGGAGGCCCCTATGGCTACACCTTC.

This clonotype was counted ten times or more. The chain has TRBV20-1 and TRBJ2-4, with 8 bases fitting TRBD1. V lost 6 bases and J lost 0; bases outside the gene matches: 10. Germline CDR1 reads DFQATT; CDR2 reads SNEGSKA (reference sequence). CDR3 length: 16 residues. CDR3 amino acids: CSARQGPLLAKNIQYF. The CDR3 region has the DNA TGCAGTGCAAGACAGGGGCCCCTTCTAGCCAAAAACATTCAGTACTTC.

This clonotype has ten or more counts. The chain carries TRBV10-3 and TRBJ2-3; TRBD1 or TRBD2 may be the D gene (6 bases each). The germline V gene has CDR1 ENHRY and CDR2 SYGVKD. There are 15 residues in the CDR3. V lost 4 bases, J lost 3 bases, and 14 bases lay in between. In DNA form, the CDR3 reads TGTGCCATCAGTGCGGGGGCCGGGGTGACAGATACGCAGTATTTT. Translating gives CAISAGAGVTDTQYF.

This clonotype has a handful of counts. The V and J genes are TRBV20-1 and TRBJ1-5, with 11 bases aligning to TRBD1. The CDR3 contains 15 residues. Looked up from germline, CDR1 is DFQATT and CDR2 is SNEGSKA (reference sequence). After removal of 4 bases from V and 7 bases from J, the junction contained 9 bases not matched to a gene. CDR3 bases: TGCAGTGCTAATCCTGGACAGGGGGCTAACCAGCCCCAGCATTTT. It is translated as CSANPGQGANQPQHF.

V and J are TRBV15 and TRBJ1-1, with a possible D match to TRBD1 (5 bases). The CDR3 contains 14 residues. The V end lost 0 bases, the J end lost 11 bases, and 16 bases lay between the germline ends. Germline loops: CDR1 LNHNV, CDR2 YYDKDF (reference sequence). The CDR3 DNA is TGTGCCACCAGCAGAGATCCTGACAGACCCGACGCTTTCTTT. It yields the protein CATSRDPDRPDAFF.

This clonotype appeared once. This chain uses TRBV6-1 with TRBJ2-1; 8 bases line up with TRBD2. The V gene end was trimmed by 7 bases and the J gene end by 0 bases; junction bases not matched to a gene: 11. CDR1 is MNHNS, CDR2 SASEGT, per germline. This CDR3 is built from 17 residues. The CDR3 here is CASTRSSGISSYNEQFF. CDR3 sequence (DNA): TGTGCCAGCACCAGAAGTAGCGGGATAAGCTCCTACAATGAGCAGTTCTTC.

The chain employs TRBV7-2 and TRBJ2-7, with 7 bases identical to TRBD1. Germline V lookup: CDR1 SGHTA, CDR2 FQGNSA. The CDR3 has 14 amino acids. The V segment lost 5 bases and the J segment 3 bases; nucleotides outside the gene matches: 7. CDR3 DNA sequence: TGTGCCAGCAGCCCGAGACAGGGTATCTACGAGCAGTACTTC. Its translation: CASSPRQGIYEQYF.

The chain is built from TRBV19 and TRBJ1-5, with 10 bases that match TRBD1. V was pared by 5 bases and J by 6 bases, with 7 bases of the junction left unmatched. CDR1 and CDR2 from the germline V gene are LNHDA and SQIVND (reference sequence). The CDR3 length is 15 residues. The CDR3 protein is CASSSETGGRQPQHF. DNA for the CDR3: TGTGCCAGTAGTTCCGAGACAGGGGGCCGTCAGCCCCAGCATTTT.

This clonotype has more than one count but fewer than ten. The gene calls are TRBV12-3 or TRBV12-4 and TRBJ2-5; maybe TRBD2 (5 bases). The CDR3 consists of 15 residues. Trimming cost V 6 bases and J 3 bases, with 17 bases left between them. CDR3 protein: CASSYTADSKETQYF. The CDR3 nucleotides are TGTGCCAGCAGCTACACTGCGGACTCTAAAGAGACCCAGTACTTC.

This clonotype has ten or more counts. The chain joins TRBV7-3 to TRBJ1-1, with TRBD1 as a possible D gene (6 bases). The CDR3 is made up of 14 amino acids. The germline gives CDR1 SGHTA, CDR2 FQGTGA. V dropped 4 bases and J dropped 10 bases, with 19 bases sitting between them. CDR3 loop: CASSSTGLTQGAFF. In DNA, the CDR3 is TGTGCCAGCAGCTCAACAGGGCTGACTCAGGGAGCTTTCTTT.

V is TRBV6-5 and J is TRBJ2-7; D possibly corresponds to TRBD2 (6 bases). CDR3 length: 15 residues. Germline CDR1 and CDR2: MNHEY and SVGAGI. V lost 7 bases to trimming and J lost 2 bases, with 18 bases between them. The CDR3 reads CASTASGPGAYEQYF. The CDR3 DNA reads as TGTGCCAGCACCGCATCCGGGCCGGGAGCCTACGAGCAGTACTTC.

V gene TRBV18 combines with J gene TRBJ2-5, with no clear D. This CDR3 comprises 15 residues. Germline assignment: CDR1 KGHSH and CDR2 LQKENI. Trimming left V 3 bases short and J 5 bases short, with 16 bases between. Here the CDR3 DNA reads TGTGCCAGCTCACCCTTGGGAAGCAGGCTGGAGACCCAGTACTTC. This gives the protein CASSPLGSRLETQYF.

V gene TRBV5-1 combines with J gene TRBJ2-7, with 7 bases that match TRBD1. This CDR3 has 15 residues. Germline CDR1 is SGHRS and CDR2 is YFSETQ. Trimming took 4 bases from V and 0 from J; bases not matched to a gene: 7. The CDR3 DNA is TGCGCCAGCAGCCCGGGACAGACGAGCTCCTACGAGCAGTACTTC. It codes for CASSPGQTSSYEQYF.